The 25 T cell receptor beta chains presented below share a single source sample, sequenced in a study of T-cell reconstitution after alpha-beta-depleted transplantation in children (dated by TCRdb to the mid-2010s). The library relied on PCR. The sample was run on an Illumina HiSeq 2500. TCR library preparation used molecular barcoding, with unique molecular identifiers applied to normalize quantification of the TCRbeta repertoire. TCRdb trimmed the raw reads at Q25, called clones with MiXCR and kept productive beta chains. Under each unique CDR3 protein, matching rows form one entry showing the most common genes and DNA. Counted in this sample were 700,000 to 950,000 distinct CDR3 sequences; 16% of them appeared once. The top ten clonotypes cover approximately 5% of the sample. The meaning of the sample's treatment or condition label: allogeneic hematopoietic cell transplantation with graft depleted of TCRalphabeta T cells and CD19 B cells.

Sequenced material: PBMCs, mostly from graft donor cells, taken 360 days after TCRalphabeta/CD19-depleted stem cell transplant. The receptors were gathered from a male patient aged 10-17 years who had a stem cell transplant for acute lymphoblastic leukemia, so the T cells may come from the graft donor.

This clonotype has just a few counts. The V gene is TRBV25-1, the J gene TRBJ2-7; perhaps D is TRBD1 or TRBD2 (5 bases each). CDR3 size: 13 residues. Germline V gene lookup returns CDR1 MGHDK and CDR2 SYGVNS. V was trimmed by 8 bases and J by 2 bases, leaving 13 bases between them. The CDR3 nucleotides are TGTGCCAGCGGCCCCGGGACCCCCTACGAGCAGTACTTC. As protein: CASGPGTPYEQYF.

This clonotype was observed at least ten times. This chain links TRBV29-1 with TRBJ1-4; D ambiguous. V shed 8 bases and J shed 0 bases, with 19 bases lying between them. Germline CDR1 and CDR2: SQVTM and ANQGSEA. The CDR3 has 16 residues. CDR3 protein: CSQSPLRHATNEKLFF. The CDR3 nucleotides read TGCAGCCAGTCCCCGCTCCGACATGCAACTAATGAAAAACTGTTTTTT. Full variable domain (outside the CDR3, taken from reference TRBV29-1 and TRBJ1-4): SAVISQKPSRDICQRGTSLTIQCQVDSQVTMMFWYRQQPGQSLTLIATANQGSEATYESGFVIDKFPISRPNLTFSTLTVSNMSPEDSSIYLCSQSPLRHATNEKLFFGSGTQLSVL.

The chain is built from TRBV9 and TRBJ2-1, with 7 bases that match TRBD2. Unmatched junction bases numbered 14, after V lost 4 bases and J lost 4 bases. Germline-derived CDR1 and CDR2 are SGDLS and YYNGEE. The CDR3 sequence is 17 residues long. The CDR3 protein is CASSWGGPSGVYNEQFF. As DNA, the CDR3 is TGTGCCAGCAGCTGGGGTGGCCCGAGCGGGGTGTACAATGAGCAGTTCTTC.

The chain couples TRBV7-9 to TRBJ1-5; D not resolved. This CDR3 contains 12 residues. Germline lookup yields CDR1 SEHNR and CDR2 FQNEAQ (reference sequence). Trimming stripped 5 bases from V and 7 bases from J, with 9 bases between. DNA of the CDR3: TGTGCCAGCAGCCATGGAGGGCAGCCCCAGCATTTT. Translating it yields CASSHGGQPQHF.

V and J are TRBV2 and TRBJ2-5, with TRBD2 matching 7 bases. The CDR3 is 13 amino acids. V gave up 6 bases and J gave up 5 bases; unmatched junction bases: 6. Germline-derived CDR1 and CDR2 are SNHLY and FYNNEI. The CDR3: CASSRWRGETQYF. The CDR3 DNA is TGTGCCAGCAGCCGTTGGCGGGGGGAGACCCAGTACTTC.

V is TRBV7-9 and J is TRBJ2-5, with TRBD1 matching over 11 bases. CDR1 is SEHNR and CDR2 is FQNEAQ in the germline V gene (reference sequence). Trimming cost V 5 bases and J 4 bases; bases outside gene matches: 9. The CDR3 is 16 amino acids. CDR3 DNA sequence: TGTGCCAGCAGCGTAGGACAGGGGGCGCGGATAGAGACCCAGTACTTC. The encoded protein is CASSVGQGARIETQYF.

The V gene is TRBV5-1, the J gene TRBJ2-1, with 7 positions matching TRBD2. V gave up 4 bases and J gave up 6 bases; unmatched junction bases: 16. The CDR3 spans 17 residues. Germline V lookup: CDR1 SGHRS, CDR2 YFSETQ. CDR3 sequence (DNA): TGCGCCAGCAGCCCTGGACTAGAAATCTCTCTAAGCAATGAGCAGTTCTTC. Residues: CASSPGLEISLSNEQFF.

The chain joins TRBV24-1 to TRBJ2-2; D not certain. The V gene lost 3 bases and the J gene lost 2 bases, with 9 bases spanning the gap. This CDR3 contains 15 residues. Germline V gene lookup returns CDR1 KGHDR and CDR2 SFDVKD. CDR3 coding DNA: TGTGCCACCAGTGATAAGGGTTTTAACACCGGGGAGCTGTTTTTT. Its translation: CATSDKGFNTGELFF.

This clonotype was counted between two and nine times. In nucleotides, the CDR3 is TGTGCCACCAGTGATTTGCCAGGACAGGGTAACACCGGGGAGCTGTTTTTT. The encoded protein is CATSDLPGQGNTGELFF. V gene TRBV24-1 combines with J gene TRBJ2-2; TRBD1 agrees at 8 bases. The CDR3 runs to 17 residues. Trimming cost V 0 bases and J 2 bases; bases outside gene matches: 4. Per germline, CDR1 KGHDR and CDR2 SFDVKD.

This clonotype was recorded at least ten times. The rearrangement uses TRBV7-2 and TRBJ2-3; maybe TRBD1 (5 bases). The V end was cut by 5 bases, the J end by 3 bases, with 12 bases between. Germline values: CDR1 SGHTA, CDR2 FQGNSA. The CDR3 is made up of 14 amino acids. CDR3 sequence reads: CASSPLGRTDTQYF. The CDR3 region has the DNA TGTGCCAGCAGCCCACTGGGGCGAACAGATACGCAGTATTTT.

A few counts support this clonotype. As DNA, the CDR3 is TGCAGCGCCTGGGCAGGGTGGACGTATGGCTACACCTTC. It yields the protein CSAWAGWTYGYTF. The chain joins TRBV20-1 to TRBJ1-2, with a possible D match to TRBD1 (5 bases). The CDR3 loop spans 13 amino acids. In germline, CDR1 is DFQATT, CDR2 SNEGSKA (reference sequence).

There are many counts of this clonotype. The chain links TRBV16 to TRBJ2-3; 8 bases line up with TRBD1. The junction had 6 bases not matched to a gene; V was cut back by 4 bases and J by 6 bases. Germline CDR1 reads KGHSY; CDR2 reads FQNENV. There are 14 residues in the CDR3. CDR3 in DNA: TGTGCCAGCAGCCCAGACGACAGGGGTGATACGCAGTATTTT. Translation: CASSPDDRGDTQYF. The entire variable domain, with the rest obtained from reference TRBV16 and TRBJ2-3, is as follows: GEEVAQTPKHLVRGEGQKAKLYCAPIKGHSYVFWYQQVLKNEFKFLISFQNENVFDETGMPKERFSAKCLPNSPCSLEIQATKLEDSAVYFCASSPDDRGDTQYFGPGTRLTVL.

The genes are TRBV5-1 and TRBJ2-7; 13 nucleotides align to TRBD2. Looked up from germline, CDR1 is SGHRS and CDR2 is YFSETQ. The V and J ends lost 6 bases and 7 bases, in that order; junction bases with no gene match: 37. The CDR3 totals 24 residues. The CDR3 region has the DNA TGCGCCAGCATTCTCCATAGGACTAGCGGGAGAGCCGCTTACTACGAGAGACCCTCGCTGGAGCAGTACTTC. It is translated as CASILHRTSGRAAYYERPSLEQYF.

The chain is built from TRBV3-1 and TRBJ2-3; 7 nucleotides align to TRBD2. This CDR3 has 16 residues. V lost 0 bases and J lost 5; bases outside the gene matches: 8. Germline V gene data show CDR1 as LGHDT and CDR2 as YNNKEL (reference sequence). The CDR3 loop is CASSQDRASGVDTQYF. The CDR3, as DNA: TGTGCCAGCAGCCAAGATCGCGCTAGCGGCGTAGATACGCAGTATTTT.

V and J are TRBV5-1 and TRBJ1-1; 7 nucleotides align to TRBD1. CDR3 size: 14 residues. After removal of 4 bases from V and 7 bases from J, the junction contained 10 bases not matched to a gene. Looked up from germline, CDR1 is SGHRS and CDR2 is YFSETQ. The CDR3 loop is CASSGGQVPNEAFF. DNA of the CDR3: TGCGCCAGCAGCGGAGGACAGGTTCCTAATGAAGCTTTCTTT.

This chain links TRBV5-1 with TRBJ2-7; D unresolved. V was cut by 3 bases and J by 5 bases, with 12 bases left in between. Per the germline V gene, CDR1 is SGHRS and CDR2 is YFSETQ. The CDR3 runs 13 residues. This CDR3 is CASSYSSFDEQYF. In DNA form, the CDR3 reads TGCGCCAGCAGCTACTCCTCGTTTGACGAGCAGTACTTC.

The rearrangement joins TRBV9 to TRBJ2-7, with 7 bases identical to TRBD2. Germline assignment: CDR1 SGDLS and CDR2 YYNGEE. This CDR3 has 15 amino acids. Trimming removed 3 bases from V and 2 bases from J; junction bases left unmatched: 8. CDR3: CASSDGGELPYEQYF. The CDR3 DNA follows: TGTGCCAGCAGCGATGGGGGGGAACTCCCCTACGAGCAGTACTTC.

V is TRBV6-5 and J is TRBJ2-1, with TRBD1 matching 7 bases. Germline V gene data show CDR1 as MNHEY and CDR2 as SVGAGI. The V gene end was trimmed by 6 bases and the J gene end by 7 bases; junction bases not matched to a gene: 9. The CDR3 loop spans 14 amino acids. Written as DNA, the CDR3 is TGTGCCAGCAGCCTTGTGATGACAGGGAATGAGCAGTTCTTC. Its protein product is CASSLVMTGNEQFF.

This clonotype was counted ten times or more. This chain joins TRBV5-1 and TRBJ2-5, with 11 nucleotides matching TRBD2. Trimming took 1 base from V and 2 from J; bases not matched to a gene: 4. This CDR3 has 16 amino acids. CDR1 and CDR2 (germline): SGHRS, YFSETQ. The chain's CDR3 is CASSLTSGSRQETQYF. In nucleotides, the CDR3 is TGCGCCAGCAGCTTGACTAGCGGGAGTCGTCAAGAGACCCAGTACTTC.

This clonotype was seen more than once but under ten times. J is TRBJ2-7 and V is TRBV20-1; 7 bases agree with TRBD1. From germline, CDR1 is DFQATT and CDR2 SNEGSKA (reference sequence). The junction had 10 bases not matched to a gene; V was cut back by 6 bases and J by 5 bases. The CDR3 totals 13 residues. The CDR3 coding sequence is TGCAGTGCCAGACAGGGATTTACGAACGAGCAGTACTTC. Translating gives CSARQGFTNEQYF.

This clonotype has just a few counts. The chain uses TRBV14 and TRBJ2-7; 8 nucleotides match TRBD2. Trimming took 8 bases from V and 0 from J; bases not matched to a gene: 6. The germline gives CDR1 SGHDN, CDR2 FVKESK. The CDR3 runs 14 residues. CDR3 nucleotide sequence: TGTGCCAGCCGGGGGGGTTTTAGCTCCTACGAGCAGTACTTC. It is translated as CASRGGFSSYEQYF.

This chain joins TRBV4-2 and TRBJ2-7; 11 bases match TRBD2. The CDR3 totals 16 residues. CDR1 is LGHNA, CDR2 YNFKEQ, per germline. V trimming: 2 bases; J trimming: 2 bases; junction bases outside the gene matches: 5. The CDR3 region is CASSQSLAGATYEQYF. CDR3 in DNA: TGTGCCAGCAGCCAATCACTAGCGGGAGCCACCTACGAGCAGTACTTC.

This clonotype was detected a few times. The chain joins TRBV6-5 to TRBJ2-7, with 8 positions matching TRBD1. The V segment lost 0 bases and the J segment 0 bases; nucleotides outside the gene matches: 7. Germline V CDR1 and CDR2: MNHEY, SVGAGI. The CDR3 loop spans 17 amino acids. The CDR3 coding sequence is TGTGCCAGCAGTTACTCCCCCGGGACAGGCGACTCCTACGAGCAGTACTTC. This sequence encodes CASSYSPGTGDSYEQYF.

The V gene is TRBV7-3, the J gene TRBJ2-1, with D unclear. V dropped 0 bases and J dropped 10 bases, with 10 bases sitting between them. In germline, CDR1 is SGHTA, CDR2 FQGTGA. CDR3 length: 13 residues. CDR3 amino acids: CASSLTIRAEQFF. The CDR3 coding sequence is TGTGCCAGCAGCTTAACGATCCGGGCGGAGCAGTTCTTC.

The CDR3, as DNA: TGTGCCAGCAGTGACAGGGGGGCCTACGAGCAGTACTTC. It translates to CASSDRGAYEQYF. This chain connects TRBV12-3 or TRBV12-4 to TRBJ2-7, with 9 bases aligning to TRBD1. CDR3 length: 13 amino acids. Trimming took 5 bases from V and 2 from J; bases not matched to a gene: 1.